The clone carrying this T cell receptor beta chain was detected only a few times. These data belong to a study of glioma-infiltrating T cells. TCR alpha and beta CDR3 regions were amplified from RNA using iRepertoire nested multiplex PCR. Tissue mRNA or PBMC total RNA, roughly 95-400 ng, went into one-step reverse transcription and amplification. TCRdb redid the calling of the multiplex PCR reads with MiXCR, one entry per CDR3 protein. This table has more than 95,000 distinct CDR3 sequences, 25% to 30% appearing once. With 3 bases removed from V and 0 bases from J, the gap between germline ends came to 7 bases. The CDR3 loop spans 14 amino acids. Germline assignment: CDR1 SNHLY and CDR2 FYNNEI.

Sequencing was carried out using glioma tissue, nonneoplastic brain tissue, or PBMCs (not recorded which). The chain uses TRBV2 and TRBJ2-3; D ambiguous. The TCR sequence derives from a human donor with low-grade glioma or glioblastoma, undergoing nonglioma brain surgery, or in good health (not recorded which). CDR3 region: CASSDRSSTDTQYF. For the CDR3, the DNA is TGTGCCAGCAGTGACCGGTCTAGCACAGATACGCAGTATTTT.